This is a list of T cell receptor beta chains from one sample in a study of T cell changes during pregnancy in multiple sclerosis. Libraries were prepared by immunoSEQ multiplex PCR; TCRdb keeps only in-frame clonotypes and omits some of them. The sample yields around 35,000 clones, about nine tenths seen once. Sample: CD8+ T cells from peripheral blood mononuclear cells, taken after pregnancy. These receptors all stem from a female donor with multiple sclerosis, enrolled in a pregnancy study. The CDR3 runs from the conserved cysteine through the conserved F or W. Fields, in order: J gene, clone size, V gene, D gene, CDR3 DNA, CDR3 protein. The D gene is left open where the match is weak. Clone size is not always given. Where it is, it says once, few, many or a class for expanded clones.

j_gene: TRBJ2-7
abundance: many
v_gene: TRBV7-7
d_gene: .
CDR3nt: TGTGCTAGCAGCCCGGGTCATAACTACGAGCAGTACTTC
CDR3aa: CASSPGHNYEQYF

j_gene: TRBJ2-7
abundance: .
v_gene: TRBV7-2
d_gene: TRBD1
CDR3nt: TGTGCCAGCAGCTTAGTTCTTATCGGGGACAGGGTTAACTACGAGCAGTACTTC
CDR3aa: CASSLVLIGDRVNYEQYF

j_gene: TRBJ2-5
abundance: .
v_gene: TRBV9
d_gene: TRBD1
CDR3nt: TGTGCCAGCAGCGTAGGGGACAGGGGAAGAGAGACCCAGTACTTC
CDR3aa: CASSVGDRGRETQYF

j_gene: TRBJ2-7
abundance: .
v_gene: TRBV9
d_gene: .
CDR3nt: TGTGCCAGCAGCGTAGGGGAGAACGAGCAGTACTTC
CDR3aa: CASSVGENEQYF

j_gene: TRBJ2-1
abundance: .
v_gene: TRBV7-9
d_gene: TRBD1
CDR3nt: TGTGCCAGCAGCTCTCCGGGACAGGGACCACTCAATGAGCAGTTCTTC
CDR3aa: CASSSPGQGPLNEQFF

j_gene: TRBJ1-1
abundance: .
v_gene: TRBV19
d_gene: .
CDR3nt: TGTGCCAGTAGTATCTCTAACACTGAAGCTTTCTTT
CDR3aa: CASSISNTEAFF

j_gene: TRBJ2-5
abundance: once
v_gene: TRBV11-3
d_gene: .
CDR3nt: TGTGCCAGCAGCGAAGTGGGTAGGAGAGAGACCCAGTACTTC
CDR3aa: CASSEVGRRETQYF

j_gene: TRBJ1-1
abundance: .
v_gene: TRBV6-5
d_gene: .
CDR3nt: TGTGCCAGCAGCCGGGTTTGGGGGGACACTGAAGCTTTCTTT
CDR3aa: CASSRVWGDTEAFF

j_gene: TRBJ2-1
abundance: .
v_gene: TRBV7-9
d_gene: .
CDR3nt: TGTGCCAGCCGGCTGGGGGGGCTAAGGGGGGATGAGCAGTTCTTC
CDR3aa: CASRLGGLRGDEQFF

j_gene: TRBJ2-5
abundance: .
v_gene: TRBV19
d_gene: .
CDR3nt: TGTGCCAGTAGTATTGCGGTCGCAGCTCCTCAAGAGACCCAGTACTTC
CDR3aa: CASSIAVAAPQETQYF

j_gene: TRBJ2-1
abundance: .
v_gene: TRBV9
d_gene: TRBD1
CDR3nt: TGTGCCAGCAGCACTCACTACACGGGACAGGGGCTGAATGAGCAGTTCTTC
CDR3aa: CASSTHYTGQGLNEQFF

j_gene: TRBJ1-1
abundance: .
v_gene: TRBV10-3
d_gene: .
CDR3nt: TGTGCCATCAGTGAAGGGGGCACTGAAGCTTTCTTT
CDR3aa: CAISEGGTEAFF

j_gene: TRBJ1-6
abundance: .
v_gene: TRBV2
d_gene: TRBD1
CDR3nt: TGTGCCAGCAGTGGAGGCCGGGACAGGGTTTCACCCCTCCACTTT
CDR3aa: CASSGGRDRVSPLHF

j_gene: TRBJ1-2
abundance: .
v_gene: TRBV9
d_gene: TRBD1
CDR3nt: TGTGCCAGCAGCGTGACAGGGAACTATGGCTACACCTTC
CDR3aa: CASSVTGNYGYTF

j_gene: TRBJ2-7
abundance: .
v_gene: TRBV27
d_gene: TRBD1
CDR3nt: TGTGCCAGCAGTCTGACAGGGGGGGTATACGAGCAGTACTTC
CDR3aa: CASSLTGGVYEQYF

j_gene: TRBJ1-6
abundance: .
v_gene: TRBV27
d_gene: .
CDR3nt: TGTGCCAGCAGTCCCGGGTATAATTCACCCCTCCACTTT
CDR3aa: CASSPGYNSPLHF

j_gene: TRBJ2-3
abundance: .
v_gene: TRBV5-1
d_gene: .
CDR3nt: TGCGCCAGCAGCTTGGAATCTGTAGATACGCAGTATTTT
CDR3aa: CASSLESVDTQYF

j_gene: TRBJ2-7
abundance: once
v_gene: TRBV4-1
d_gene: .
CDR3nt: TGCGCCAGCAGCCAAGAAGTCTTGGAGGGCTACGAGCAGTACTTC
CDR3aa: CASSQEVLEGYEQYF

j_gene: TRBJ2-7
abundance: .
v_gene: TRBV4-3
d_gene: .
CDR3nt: TGCGCCAGCAGCCAAGGAACGGGGGTGGGGGAGCAGTACTTC
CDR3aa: CASSQGTGVGEQYF

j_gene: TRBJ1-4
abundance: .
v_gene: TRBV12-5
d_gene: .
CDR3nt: TGTGCTAGTGGTTTACAGGGTAATGAAAAACTGTTTTTT
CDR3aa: CASGLQGNEKLFF

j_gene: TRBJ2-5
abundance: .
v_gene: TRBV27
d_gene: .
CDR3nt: TGTGCCAGCAGTTACTCAGGGATGGAGACCCAGTACTTC
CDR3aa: CASSYSGMETQYF

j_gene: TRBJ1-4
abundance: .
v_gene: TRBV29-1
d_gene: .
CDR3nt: TGCAGCGTTCCAGGAGGAACTAATGAAAAACTGTTTTTT
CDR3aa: CSVPGGTNEKLFF

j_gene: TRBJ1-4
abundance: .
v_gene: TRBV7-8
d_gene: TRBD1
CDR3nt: TGTGCCAGCAGCAGAAGCACAGGGGGCTATGAAAAACTGTTTTTT
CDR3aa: CASSRSTGGYEKLFF

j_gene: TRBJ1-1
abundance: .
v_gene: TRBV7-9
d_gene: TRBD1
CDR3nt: TGTGCCAGCAGCTTAGGACAGGGTGAAGCTTTCTTT
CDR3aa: CASSLGQGEAFF

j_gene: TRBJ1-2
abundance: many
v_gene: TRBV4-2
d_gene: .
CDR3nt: TGTGCCAGCAGCAAAGGCGAGGGCGTCAACTATGGCTACACCTTC
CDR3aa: CASSKGEGVNYGYTF

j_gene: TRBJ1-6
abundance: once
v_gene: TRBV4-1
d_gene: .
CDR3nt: TGCGCCAGCAGCCAACAACCGGGATTCAATAATTCACCCCTCCACTTT
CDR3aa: CASSQQPGFNNSPLHF

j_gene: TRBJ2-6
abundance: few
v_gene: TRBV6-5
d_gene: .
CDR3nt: TGTGCCAGCAGCCAAGGGAGCTCTGGGGCCAACGTCCTGACTTTC
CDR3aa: CASSQGSSGANVLTF

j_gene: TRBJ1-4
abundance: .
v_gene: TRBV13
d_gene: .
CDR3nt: TGTGCCTCTCGTCCGGGGGGTAATGAAAAACTGTTTTTT
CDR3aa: CASRPGGNEKLFF

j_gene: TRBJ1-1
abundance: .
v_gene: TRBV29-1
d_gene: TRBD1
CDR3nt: TGCAGCGTTCGCACGGACAGGGACGCTGAAGCTTTCTTT
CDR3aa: CSVRTDRDAEAFF

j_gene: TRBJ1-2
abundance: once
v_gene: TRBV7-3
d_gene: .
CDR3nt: TGTGCCAGCAGCTTATACGGTGGCTATGGCTACACCTTC
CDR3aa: CASSLYGGYGYTF

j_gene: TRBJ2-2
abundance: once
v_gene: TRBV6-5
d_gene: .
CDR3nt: TGTGCCAGCAGTTACGGGCTGAACACCGGGGAGCTGTTTTTT
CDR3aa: CASSYGLNTGELFF

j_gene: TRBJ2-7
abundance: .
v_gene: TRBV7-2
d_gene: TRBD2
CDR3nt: TGTGCCAGCAGCCCCGGACTAGCGGGGGCCTTAGGGTACGAGCAGTACTTC
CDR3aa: CASSPGLAGALGYEQYF

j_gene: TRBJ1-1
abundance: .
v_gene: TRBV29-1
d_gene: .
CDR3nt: TGCAGCGTTACAGGTAACACTGAAGCTTTCTTT
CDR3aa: CSVTGNTEAFF

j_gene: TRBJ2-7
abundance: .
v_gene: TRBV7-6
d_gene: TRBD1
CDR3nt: TGTGCCAGCAGCTCGGGACAGGGTCAGGGAGAGCAGTACTTC
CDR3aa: CASSSGQGQGEQYF